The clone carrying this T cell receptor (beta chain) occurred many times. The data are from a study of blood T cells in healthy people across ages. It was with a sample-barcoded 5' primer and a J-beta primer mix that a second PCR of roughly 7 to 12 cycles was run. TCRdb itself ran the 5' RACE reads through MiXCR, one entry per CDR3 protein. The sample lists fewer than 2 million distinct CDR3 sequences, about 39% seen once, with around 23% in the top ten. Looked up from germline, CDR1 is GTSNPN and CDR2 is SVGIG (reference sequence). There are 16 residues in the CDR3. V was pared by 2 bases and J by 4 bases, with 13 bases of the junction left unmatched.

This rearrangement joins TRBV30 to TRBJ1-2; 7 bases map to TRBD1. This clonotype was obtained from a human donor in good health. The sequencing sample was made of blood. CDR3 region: CAWSTPTGVQGYGYTF. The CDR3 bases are TGTGCCTGGAGTACCCCCACAGGGGTCCAGGGCTATGGCTACACCTTC.